The 13 T cell receptor beta chains below were found in one sample sequenced in a study of control samples from healthy donors and cancer patients (dated by TCRdb to the early 2020s). Library method: the immunoSEQ multiplex PCR assay. Sourced from immuneACCESS, this table was stored by TCRdb with only in-frame sequences that have V and J called. A share of the clones is absent; for the studies checked, an unresolved V gene accounts for under half, and the remainder has no known explanation. The sample table records more than 100,000 clones; 91% of these occur just once. The ten largest make up 7.8% of the sample. Source material: blood. These receptors were obtained from a woman between 18 and 29 years old in good health.

About this clone itself: At one of its ends the junction is not consistent with the germline gene, which may arise from a read error. Different DNA sequences within this sample yield the same CDR3. The rearrangement links TRBV18 to TRBJ2-1, with 11 bases identical to TRBD2. Germline lookup yields CDR1 KGHSH and CDR2 LQKENI. This CDR3 spans 15 amino acids. The CDR3 DNA reads as TGTGCCAGCTCGCCACTAGCGGGAGTCTACAATGAGCAGTTCTTC. Its translation is CASSPLAGVYNEQFF.

V usage is TRBV7-2 and J usage is TRBJ2-1; D may be TRBD2 (5 bases). The CDR3 runs 16 residues. Germline V gene sequence: CDR1 SGHTA, CDR2 FQGNSA. Between the trimmed V and J ends, which lost 3 bases and 8 bases, there was a span of 20 bases. As DNA, the CDR3 is TGTGCCAGCAGCTTGACCAGGCTTCCGGCCGGGGATGAGCAGTTCTTC. Amino acid sequence: CASSLTRLPAGDEQFF.

The CDR3 DNA sequence: TGTGCCTGGAGTGTACGACACCGAATCTACATGAACACTGAAGCTTTCTTT. This gives the protein CAWSVRHRIYMNTEAFF. J is TRBJ1-1 and V is TRBV30; D unresolved. V was pared by 0 bases and J by 0 bases, with 17 bases between. Germline assignment: CDR1 GTSNPN and CDR2 SVGIG (reference sequence). The CDR3 extends over 17 amino acids.

The chain uses TRBV7-9 and TRBJ1-4, with D possibly matching TRBD1 (6 bases). CDR1 and CDR2 from the germline V gene are SEHNR and FQNEAQ (reference sequence). The CDR3 runs to 16 residues. Deletions cut 2 bases from V and 0 bases from J, with 10 bases between. The CDR3 sequence is CASSLLKGATNEKLFF. CDR3 nucleotides: TGTGCCAGCAGCTTATTAAAGGGGGCAACTAATGAAAAACTGTTTTTT. Looking up the rest from reference TRBV7-9 and TRBJ1-4 gives the full variable domain: DTGVSQNPRHKITKRGQNVTFRCDPISEHNRLYWYRQTLGQGPEFLTYFQNEAQLEKSRLLSDRFSAERPKGSFSTLEIQRTEQGDSAMYLCASSLLKGATNEKLFFGSGTQLSVL.

CDR3 DNA sequence: TGCAGTGCTAGTGAGCTTGTAGGCGTCTTTTACGAGCAGTACTTC. The encoded protein is CSASELVGVFYEQYF. The chain recombines TRBV20-1 with TRBJ2-7; D call uncertain. Trimming took 3 bases from V and 4 from J, leaving 19 bases between them. Germline assignment: CDR1 DFQATT and CDR2 SNEGSKA (reference sequence). The CDR3 contains 15 residues.

The chain recombines TRBV5-1 with TRBJ1-1, with D unresolved. V shed 0 bases and J shed 1 base, with 4 bases lying between them. This CDR3 is built from 13 residues. CDR1 is SGHRS and CDR2 is YFSETQ in the germline V gene. As DNA, the CDR3 is TGCGCCAGCAGCTTGGAGCAGAACACTGAAGCTTTCTTT. This encodes CASSLEQNTEAFF.

The chain carries TRBV27 and TRBJ2-2; TRBD2 matches at 11 bases. The germline V gene has CDR1 MNHEY and CDR2 SMNVEV (reference sequence). Losses at the gene ends were 4 bases for V and 9 bases for J; bases not matched to a gene: 10. The length of the CDR3 is 16 residues. The CDR3: CASSSTSGGRIRELFF. DNA for the CDR3: TGTGCCAGCAGTTCAACTAGCGGGGGCCGTATCCGGGAGCTGTTTTTT.

V gene TRBV3-1 (or the pseudogene TRBV3-2) combines with J gene TRBJ1-1; D might be TRBD1 (5 bases). CDR1 and CDR2 from the germline V gene are LGHDT and YNNKEL (reference sequence). CDR3 size: 13 residues. V lost 4 bases and J lost 11, with 17 bases in between. CDR3 protein: CASSLPAWGKAFF. The CDR3 DNA reads TGTGCCAGCAGCCTCCCAGCATGGGGGAAGGCTTTCTTT.

V gene TRBV7-9 combines with J gene TRBJ2-1; D is ambiguous. V dropped 10 bases and J dropped 4 bases, with 8 bases sitting between them. CDR3 size: 11 residues. Germline values: CDR1 SEHNR, CDR2 FQNEAQ (reference sequence). The CDR3 protein is CAISFYNEQFF. The CDR3 DNA follows: TGTGCCATCTCCTTTTACAATGAGCAGTTCTTC.

The CDR3 spells CASSPSSGGAVETQYF. For the CDR3, the DNA is TGTGCCAGCAGCCCCTCTAGCGGGGGGGCCGTAGAGACCCAGTACTTC. The rearrangement links TRBV7-2 to TRBJ2-5; 12 bases are a match to TRBD2. Germline CDR1 reads SGHTA; CDR2 reads FQGNSA. After removal of 5 bases from V and 4 bases from J, the junction contained 8 bases not matched to a gene. The CDR3 totals 16 residues.

This chain links TRBV4-3 with TRBJ1-1; D ambiguous. The CDR3 length is 14 residues. The germline V and J ends were trimmed by 0 bases and 2 bases, with 7 bases remaining between them. CDR1 LGHNA and CDR2 YSLEER come from the germline V gene. The CDR3 loop reads CASSQDTVNTEAFF. CDR3 sequence (DNA): TGCGCCAGCAGCCAAGATACCGTAAACACTGAAGCTTTCTTT.

The rearrangement uses TRBV18 and TRBJ1-2, with TRBD1 matching 8 bases. J was trimmed by 2 bases and V by 5 bases; bases with no gene match: 13. The CDR3 covers 17 residues. The germline V gene has CDR1 KGHSH and CDR2 LQKENI. Here the CDR3 DNA reads TGTGCCAGCTCAACAGAGGCAGGGGGCGCCCTAAACTATGGCTACACCTTC. Amino acid sequence: CASSTEAGGALNYGYTF.

V and J are TRBV6-6 and TRBJ2-6; 8 positions match TRBD1. From germline, CDR1 is MNHNY and CDR2 SVGAGI (reference sequence). V dropped 3 bases and J dropped 4; count of bases not matched to a gene: 5. CDR3 size: 16 residues. DNA of the CDR3: TGTGCCAGCAGTTATGGCAGGGGGCTGGGGGCCAACGTCCTGACTTTC. Amino acids: CASSYGRGLGANVLTF.